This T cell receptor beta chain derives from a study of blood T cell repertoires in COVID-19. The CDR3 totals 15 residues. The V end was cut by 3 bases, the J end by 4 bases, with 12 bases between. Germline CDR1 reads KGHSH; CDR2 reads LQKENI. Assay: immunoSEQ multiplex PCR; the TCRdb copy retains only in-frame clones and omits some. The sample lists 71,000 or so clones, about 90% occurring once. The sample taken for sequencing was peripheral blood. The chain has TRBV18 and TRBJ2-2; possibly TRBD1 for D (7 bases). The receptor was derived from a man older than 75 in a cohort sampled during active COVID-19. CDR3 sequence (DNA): TGTGCCAGCTCACCCCCGGGGGACAGCACCGGGGAGCTGTTTTTT. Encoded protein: CASSPPGDSTGELFF.